This record covers a single T cell receptor beta chain. Its antigen is not known. In the PCR, 60 Vbeta and 13 Jbeta primers were used. The repertoire was sequenced with immunoSEQ multiplex PCR; TCRdb's copy has only in-frame clones and lacks some. This sample contains roughly 51,000 clones. The data derive from a study of cytomegalovirus exposure and HLA in healthy donors. General study points: Using a false discovery rate of 0.05, a later analysis showed that 15,000 to 20,000 TCR beta sequences were associated with HLA alleles. With further analysis later on, most CMV-associated TCR beta chains appeared HLA-restricted. Links to common viral pathogens appeared, in a later analysis, for several of the most significant clusters. TCR beta V segments were, for the most part, productive about 87% or about 30% of the time in an earlier analysis.

The CDR3 runs to 17 residues. The germline V and J ends were trimmed by 2 bases and 4 bases, with 17 bases remaining between them. CDR1 MNHEY and CDR2 SMNVEV come from the germline V gene (reference sequence). The genes are TRBV27 and TRBJ1-4; D may be TRBD1 (5 bases). This clonotype was obtained from a woman between 40 and 50 years old in good health and CMV-seronegative. Input material: PBMCs. The CDR3 nucleotides are TGTGCCAGCAGTTTACGGGCAGGGTTCCGATATAATGAAAAACTGTTTTTT. This encodes CASSLRAGFRYNEKLFF.